This TCR beta chain was captured by sequencing in a study of T cells in Graves' hyperthyroidism and ophthalmopathy. Germline-derived CDR1 and CDR2 are SGHKS and YYEKEE (reference sequence). V shed 4 bases and J 2 bases; nucleotides not matched to a gene: 2. This CDR3 spans 13 amino acids. The source material, RNA transcripts, was used to amplify TCR beta CDR3 regions. A first-round RT-PCR of the TCR CDR3 used the HTBI primer set. TCRdb re-called the multiplex PCR reads with MiXCR, one entry per CDR3 protein. The data show a few hundred thousand distinct CDR3 sequences, with about 19% seen just once and 3.7% held by the top ten. This clonotype has at least ten counts.

The sequenced material came from blood. The source is a woman aged 18-29 years with Graves' hyperthyroidism. The chain combines TRBV5-5 with TRBJ2-7; TRBD1 matches at 8 bases. CDR3 bases: TGTGCCAGCAGCGCGGACAGGGCCTACGAGCAGTACTTC. Protein sequence: CASSADRAYEQYF.